These 14 T cell receptor beta chains were sequenced from one sample in a study of blood T cell repertoires in COVID-19. Data came from immunoSEQ multiplex PCR; TCRdb stores just in-frame clones and leaves some out. The table has about 240,000 clones, around 85% seen once. What was sequenced was PBMCs or T cells enriched from blood (not recorded which). The receptors were gathered from a woman between 35 and 50 years old with acute COVID-19.

This chain links TRBV6-5 with TRBJ2-1; 8 bases map to TRBD1. This CDR3 is built from 14 residues. Germline CDR1 and CDR2: MNHEY and SVGAGI. V lost 5 bases, J lost 4 bases, and 4 bases stayed unmatched. CDR3 loop: CASSTGTGYNEQFF. CDR3 in DNA: TGTGCCAGCAGTACCGGGACAGGTTACAATGAGCAGTTCTTC.

The V gene is TRBV24-1, the J gene TRBJ1-5; a weak D match, TRBD1 (6 bases). CDR3 length: 14 amino acids. The V end was cut by 4 bases, the J end by 1 base, with 7 bases between. The germline gives CDR1 KGHDR, CDR2 SFDVKD. The CDR3 DNA is TGTGCCACCAGTGAGGGGACAAGCAATCAGCCCCAGCATTTT. Protein product: CATSEGTSNQPQHF.

The rearrangement links TRBV7-8 to TRBJ2-3; D possibly corresponds to TRBD1 (5 bases). Germline lookup yields CDR1 SGHVS and CDR2 FQNEAQ. Trimming left V 5 bases short and J 2 bases short, with 11 bases between. CDR3 length equals 14 residues. The CDR3 protein is CASSPRQNTDTQYF. Written as DNA, the CDR3 is TGTGCCAGCAGCCCTAGACAGAACACAGATACGCAGTATTTT.

The CDR3, as DNA: TGTGCCAGCAGCCTGACAGGGGGTGAGATCTCTGGGGCCAACGTCCTGACTTTC. It specifies CASSLTGGEISGANVLTF. V gene TRBV7-2 combines with J gene TRBJ2-6; 9 nucleotides align to TRBD1. V lost 5 bases to trimming and J lost 0 bases; unmatched junction nucleotides: 8. CDR3 length: 18 amino acids. Germline CDR1 is SGHTA and CDR2 is FQGNSA.

The chain is built from TRBV4-1 and TRBJ1-5; D is undetermined. This CDR3 is 15 amino acids long. With 1 base removed from V and 1 base from J, the gap between germline ends came to 8 bases. CDR1 and CDR2 from the germline V gene are MGHRA and YSYEKL. CDR3 residues: CASSQVGESNQPQHF. The CDR3, as DNA: TGCGCCAGCAGCCAAGTCGGGGAGAGCAATCAGCCCCAGCATTTT.

CDR3 sequence (DNA): TGTGCCAGCAGCCAAGCGAGCTCCTACAATGAGCAGTTCTTC. Translated: CASSQASSYNEQFF. The chain uses TRBV4-2 and TRBJ2-1, with D uncertain. The CDR3 runs to 14 residues. Trimming shortened V by 1 base and J by 0 bases, and 4 bases separated the two germline ends. Germline values: CDR1 LGHNA, CDR2 YNFKEQ.

The chain carries TRBV9 and TRBJ1-1, with unresolved D. Trimming removed 5 bases at V and 8 bases at J, with 10 bases between. Germline V gene data show CDR1 as SGDLS and CDR2 as YYNGEE. This CDR3 has 11 amino acids. The CDR3 protein is CASSLTAEAFF. In nucleotides, the CDR3 is TGTGCCAGCAGTCTTACAGCCGAAGCTTTCTTT.

J is TRBJ2-3 and V is TRBV2; D not certain. This CDR3 is built from 13 residues. V lost 5 bases and J 2 bases, leaving 8 bases between the germline ends. The germline CDR1 and CDR2 sequences are SNHLY and FYNNEI. The CDR3 region has the DNA TGTGCCAGCAGTATACTACACACAGATACGCAGTATTTT. Amino acid sequence: CASSILHTDTQYF.

J is TRBJ1-5 and V is TRBV7-3, with D unresolved. Trimming pared 2 bases from V and 4 bases from J, leaving 6 bases between. Germline-derived CDR1 and CDR2 are SGHTA and FQGTGA. The CDR3 consists of 13 residues. The CDR3 sequence: CASSLGANQPQHF. The CDR3 coding sequence is TGTGCCAGCAGCTTAGGAGCGAATCAGCCCCAGCATTTT.

Here the CDR3 DNA reads TGTGCCAGCAGTTCCCCCTTGGGGAGCTCCTATAATTCACCCCTCCACTTT. It yields the protein CASSSPLGSSYNSPLHF. The rearrangement joins TRBV28 to TRBJ1-6; D gene ambiguous. CDR1 MDHEN and CDR2 SYDVKM come from the germline V gene. The V gene lost 4 bases and the J gene lost 0 bases, with 13 bases spanning the gap. The CDR3 sequence is 17 residues long. Using reference TRBV28 and TRBJ1-6 for the parts outside the CDR3, the full variable domain is DVKVTQSSRYLVKRTGEKVFLECVQDMDHENMFWYRQDPGLGLRLIYFSYDVKMKEKGDIPEGYSVSREKKERFSLILESASTNQTSMYLCASSSPLGSSYNSPLHFGNGTRLTVT.

This clone was recorded a few times. This chain connects TRBV19 to TRBJ1-4; TRBD1 might be the D (5 bases). The germline V gene encodes CDR1 LNHDA and CDR2 SQIVND (reference sequence). The V gene lost 7 bases and the J gene lost 7 bases, with 19 bases spanning the gap. The CDR3 sequence is 15 residues long. The CDR3 region is CASTPGQGNFEKLFF. The CDR3 DNA follows: TGTGCCAGTACTCCTGGGCAGGGAAATTTTGAAAAACTGTTTTTT.

The V and J genes are TRBV30 and TRBJ2-2; D is possibly TRBD1 (5 bases). Germline CDR1 and CDR2: GTSNPN and SVGIG (reference sequence). V lost 0 bases to trimming and J lost 3 bases, with 14 bases between them. This CDR3 is built from 16 residues. CDR3 amino acids: CAWSVGRGTYTGELFF. For the CDR3, the DNA is TGTGCCTGGAGTGTAGGTAGGGGAACGTACACCGGGGAGCTGTTTTTT.

This chain uses TRBV7-8 with TRBJ1-1; D ambiguous. Per germline, CDR1 SGHVS and CDR2 FQNEAQ. V lost 2 bases and J lost 1, with 11 bases in between. The CDR3 covers 15 residues. For the CDR3, the DNA is TGTGCCAGCAGCTTAACCGCGGGATCGAACACTGAAGCTTTCTTT. Translated: CASSLTAGSNTEAFF. Full variable domain (remainder filled in from reference TRBV7-8 and TRBJ1-1): GAGVSQSPRYKVAKRGQDVALRCDPISGHVSLFWYQQALGQGPEFLTYFQNEAQLDKSGLPSDRFFAERPEGSVSTLKIQRTQQEDSAVYLCASSLTAGSNTEAFFGQGTRLTVV.

The rearrangement links TRBV7-9 to TRBJ2-2; D is possibly TRBD1 (6 bases). This CDR3 region has 15 residues. V dropped 3 bases and J dropped 0 bases, with 8 bases sitting between them. Germline V gene sequence: CDR1 SEHNR, CDR2 FQNEAQ (reference sequence). The CDR3 is CASSLTGTNTGELFF. CDR3 DNA sequence: TGTGCCAGCAGCTTGACAGGAACGAACACCGGGGAGCTGTTTTTT.